This TCR beta chain was sequenced in a study of blood T cell repertoires in COVID-19 (TCRdb year 2020). About the study as a whole: Samples from collaborators originated in the United States, Italy and Spain and spanned both the acute and convalescent phases of COVID-19. The prospective study material was composed of cDNA or gDNA derived from T cells, B-cell-depleted T cells, or PBMCs. Deeply sampled blood TCRbeta repertoires from subjects exposed to, actively infected with, or recovered from COVID-19 were included in the dataset. The repertoires were released in a freely available public database meant as a resource for research on the immune response to SARS-CoV-2. The samples were drawn from the first 160 participants of the ongoing ImmuneRACE study and from over 950 subjects provided by 6 global collaborators. Nearly every sample came with metadata listing a de-identified subject ID, COVID-19 status, age in years and sex. Where available, HLA class I and class II types were obtained from metadata supplied by the sample provider rather than from assay-based typing. General findings and caveats noted by the study authors: How much clinical and demographic metadata was included differed by source and by participant, and the metadata was provided uncurated.

TCRbeta CDR3 regions were amplified from genomic DNA by means of the immunoSEQ Assay, a bias-controlled multiplex PCR. The authors processed their data as follows. Nucleated cell counts per sample were estimated from amplification of reference gene primers within the assay. To quantify the absolute abundance of each unique TCRbeta CDR3 rearrangement, sequence reads were collapsed and filtered. For each sample, productive Simpson clonality was calculated as the square root of Simpson's diversity index over productive rearrangements. Held by TCRdb, this immuneACCESS table contains in-frame sequences only and omits some clones. Under half of the omission traces to an unresolved V gene where checked; the cause of the rest is unknown. That table furnishes V, J and clone size, whereas the DNA furnished D and trimming. The sample table holds 150,000 to 200,000 clones, of which approximately 86% were seen once. Roughly 3.5% of the sample comes from the top ten.

The cysteine opens and the phenylalanine closes a CDR3 of 16 amino acids. The sequence is cut down to CDR3 DNA, 48 bases in frame from base 1. CDR1 and CDR2 are read off the germline V gene as KGHSH and LQKENI. After removal of 2 bases from V and 9 bases from J, the junction retains 13 bases not matched to a gene. Comments on this clone: Its recognized antigen is unknown. No base quality values were provided; no much bigger clone lies one nucleotide off.

Collaborating institutions collected whole blood in K2EDTA tubes following their own protocols. For TCRbeta analysis, collaborator samples were shipped as frozen whole blood, as isolated PBMCs, or as DNA extracted from either sample type. This clonotype was obtained from a man aged 70 or older with acute or convalescent COVID-19. Material: peripheral blood. The chain joins TRBV18 to TRBJ2-5, with 9 bases in between that match TRBD2. The nucleotide sequence is given as TGTGCCAGCTCACCAGCGATGGCTAGCGGGGCCGTGGCCCAGTACTTC. The translation is CASSPAMASGAVAQYF.